The present T cell receptor (beta chain) was sequenced within a study of shared clonotypes between healthy human individuals. Some clones are missing from TCRdb's copy, which holds only in-frame ones; the method was immunoSEQ multiplex PCR. The sample includes about 2.5 million clones, roughly 90% seen only once; the top ten take 0.37%. Germline CDR1 is MNHNS and CDR2 is SASEGT. This CDR3 region has 14 residues. V lost 5 bases and J lost 3; bases outside the gene matches: 4. The receptor was isolated from a man between 18 and 29 years old in good health. Some clones in this sample may be carry-over from other donors' samples. The sample taken for sequencing was naive CD4+ T cells from PBMCs. Subset given: CD45RA+ positively selected. The V and J genes are TRBV6-1 and TRBJ2-4, with 7 nucleotides matching TRBD1. The CDR3 coding sequence is TGTGCCAGCAGTCACGGGACAGTCAAAAACATTCAGTACTTC. It encodes CASSHGTVKNIQYF.